This T cell receptor (beta chain) derives from a study of shared clonotypes between healthy human individuals. About this clone itself: Its matching antigen is unknown.

CDR1 is LNHDA, CDR2 SQIVND, per germline (reference sequence). With 5 bases clipped from V and 3 bases from J, the junction kept 8 bases outside the gene matches. The length of the CDR3 is 15 residues. Findings and limits, study-wide: Some naive CD4 clonotypes, roughly 5%, turned up in common across several donors. Donor scarcity curtailed the genetic and exposure-history diversity represented herein. Relative to their counterparts shared across all four donors, non-shared clonotypes exhibited diminished generation probabilities.

Using immunoSEQ multiplex PCR, the repertoire was profiled, and TCRdb retains in-frame clones only, with some absent. This table holds approximately 740,000 clones, roughly 70% found once. This TCR derives from a woman aged 25-40 years in good health. Sequencing input: memory CD4+ T cells sorted from blood. As for subset: CD45RA-negative fraction. The rearrangement joins TRBV19 to TRBJ2-7; 9 bases fit TRBD1. DNA of the CDR3: TGTGCCAGTAGTGCCCCGGGACAGGGCCTCTACGAGCAGTACTTC. Protein product: CASSAPGQGLYEQYF.